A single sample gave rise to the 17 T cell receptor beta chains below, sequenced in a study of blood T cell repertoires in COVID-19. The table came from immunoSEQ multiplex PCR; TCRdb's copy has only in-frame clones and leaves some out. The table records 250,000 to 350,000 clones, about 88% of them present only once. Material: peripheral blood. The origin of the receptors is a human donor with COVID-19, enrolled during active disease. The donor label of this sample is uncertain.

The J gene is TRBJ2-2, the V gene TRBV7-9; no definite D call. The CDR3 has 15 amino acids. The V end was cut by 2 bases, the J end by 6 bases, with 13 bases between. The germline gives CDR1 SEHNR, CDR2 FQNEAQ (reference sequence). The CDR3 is CASSLLRVFPGELFF. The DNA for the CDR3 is TGTGCCAGCAGCTTATTGAGAGTGTTCCCCGGGGAGCTGTTTTTT.

CDR3 nucleotide sequence: TGTGCCAGCTCTCCCAGGAGACTAGCGGGAGGGCGTGGGGATACGCAGTATTTT. The encoded protein is CASSPRRLAGGRGDTQYF. The V gene is TRBV3-1 (or the pseudogene TRBV3-2), the J gene TRBJ2-3, with TRBD2 matching 14 bases. This CDR3 comprises 18 residues. V was pared by 8 bases and J by 6 bases, with 16 bases of the junction left unmatched. Germline lookup yields CDR1 LGHDT and CDR2 YNNKEL (reference sequence).

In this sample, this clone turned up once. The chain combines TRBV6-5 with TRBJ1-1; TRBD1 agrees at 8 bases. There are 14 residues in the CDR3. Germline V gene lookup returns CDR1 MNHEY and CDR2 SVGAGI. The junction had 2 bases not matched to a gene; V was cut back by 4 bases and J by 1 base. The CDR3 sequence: CASSWTGKNTEAFF. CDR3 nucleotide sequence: TGTGCCAGCAGTTGGACAGGGAAGAACACTGAAGCTTTCTTT.

The CDR3 bases are TGTGCCACCAGTGATTCCGGACAGGGAAACTCTGGGGCCAACGTCCTGACTTTC. Translation gives CATSDSGQGNSGANVLTF. The rearrangement uses TRBV24-1 and TRBJ2-6; 8 bases line up with TRBD1. CDR1 KGHDR and CDR2 SFDVKD come from the germline V gene. This CDR3 has 18 residues. J lost 0 bases, V lost 2 bases, and 5 bases had no gene match.

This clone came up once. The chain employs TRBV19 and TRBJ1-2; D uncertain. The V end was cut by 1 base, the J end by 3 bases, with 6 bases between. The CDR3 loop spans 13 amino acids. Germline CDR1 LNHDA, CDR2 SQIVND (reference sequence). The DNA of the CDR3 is TGTGCCAGTAGTATAGCCGGGTACTATGGCTACACCTTC. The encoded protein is CASSIAGYYGYTF.

The DNA for the CDR3 is TGTGCCAGTTCACCCTTGGGGACTTCGAGGACTGAAGCTTTCTTT. It translates to CASSPLGTSRTEAFF. The chain joins TRBV9 to TRBJ1-1, with D tentatively TRBD1 (5 bases). Trimming removed 8 bases from V and 5 bases from J, with 22 bases in between. CDR3 length equals 15 residues. Germline CDR1 and CDR2: SGDLS and YYNGEE. Full variable domain (missing parts from reference TRBV9 and TRBJ1-1): DSGVTQTPKHLITATGQRVTLRCSPRSGDLSVYWYQQSLDQGLQFLIQYYNGEERAKGNILERFSAQQFPDLHSELNLSSLELGDSALYFCASSPLGTSRTEAFFGQGTRLTVV.

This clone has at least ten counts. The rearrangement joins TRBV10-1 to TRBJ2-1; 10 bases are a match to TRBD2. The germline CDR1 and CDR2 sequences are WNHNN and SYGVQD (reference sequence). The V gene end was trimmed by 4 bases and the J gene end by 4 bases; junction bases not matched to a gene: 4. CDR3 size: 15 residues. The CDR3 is CASSALAGEYNEQFF. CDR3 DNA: TGCGCCAGCAGTGCGCTAGCGGGAGAGTACAATGAGCAGTTCTTC.

CDR3: CASSKRQGDRGTQYF. The CDR3 DNA sequence: TGTGCCAGCAGTAAGCGACAGGGGGACAGAGGCACGCAGTATTTT. The genes are TRBV27 and TRBJ2-3; 9 bases agree with TRBD1. V was clipped by 5 bases and J by 9 bases; unmatched bases: 12. The CDR3 is 15 residues long. From germline, CDR1 is MNHEY and CDR2 SMNVEV (reference sequence).

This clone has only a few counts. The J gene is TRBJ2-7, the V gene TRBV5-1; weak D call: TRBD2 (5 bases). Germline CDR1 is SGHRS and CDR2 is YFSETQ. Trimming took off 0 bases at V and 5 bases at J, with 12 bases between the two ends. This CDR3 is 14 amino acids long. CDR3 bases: TGCGCCAGCAGCTTGGAAGAGGGAATCCACGAGCAGTACTTC. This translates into CASSLEEGIHEQYF.

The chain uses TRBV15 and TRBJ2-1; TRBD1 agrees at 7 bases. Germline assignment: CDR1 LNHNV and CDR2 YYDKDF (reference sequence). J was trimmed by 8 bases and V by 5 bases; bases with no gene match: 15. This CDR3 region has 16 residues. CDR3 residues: CATSSGYGHTGDEQFF. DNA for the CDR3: TGTGCCACCAGCTCTGGGTATGGGCATACAGGGGATGAGCAGTTCTTC.

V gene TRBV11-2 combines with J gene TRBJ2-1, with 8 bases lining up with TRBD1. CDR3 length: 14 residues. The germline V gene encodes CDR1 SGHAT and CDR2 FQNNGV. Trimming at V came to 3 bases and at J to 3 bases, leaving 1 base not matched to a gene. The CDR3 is CASSLTGVYNEQFF. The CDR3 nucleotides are TGTGCCAGCAGCTTGACAGGGGTCTACAATGAGCAGTTCTTC.

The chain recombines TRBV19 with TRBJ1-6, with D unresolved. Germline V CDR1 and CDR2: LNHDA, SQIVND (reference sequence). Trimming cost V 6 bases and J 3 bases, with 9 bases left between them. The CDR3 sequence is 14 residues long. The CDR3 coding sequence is TGTGCCAGTAGCGAGGGATTCTATAATTCACCCCTCCACTTT. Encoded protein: CASSEGFYNSPLHF.

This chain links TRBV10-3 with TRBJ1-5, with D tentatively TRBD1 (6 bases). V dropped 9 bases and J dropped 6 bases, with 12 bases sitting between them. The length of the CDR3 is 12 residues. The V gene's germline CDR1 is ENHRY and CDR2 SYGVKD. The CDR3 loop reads CAIGGAGQPQHF. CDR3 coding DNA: TGTGCCATTGGGGGCGCGGGTCAGCCCCAGCATTTT.

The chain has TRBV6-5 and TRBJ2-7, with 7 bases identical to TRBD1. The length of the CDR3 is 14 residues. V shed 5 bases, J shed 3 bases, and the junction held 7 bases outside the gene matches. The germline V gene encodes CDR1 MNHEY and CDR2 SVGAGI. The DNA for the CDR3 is TGTGCCAGCAGTATCGACAGGGATTACTACGAGCAGTACTTC. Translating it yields CASSIDRDYYEQYF.

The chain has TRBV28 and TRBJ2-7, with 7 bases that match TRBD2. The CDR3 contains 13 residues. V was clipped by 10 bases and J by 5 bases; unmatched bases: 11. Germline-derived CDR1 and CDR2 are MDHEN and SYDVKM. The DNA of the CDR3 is TGTGCCATAAGGCCAGCGGGAACCGACGAGCAGTACTTC. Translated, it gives CAIRPAGTDEQYF.

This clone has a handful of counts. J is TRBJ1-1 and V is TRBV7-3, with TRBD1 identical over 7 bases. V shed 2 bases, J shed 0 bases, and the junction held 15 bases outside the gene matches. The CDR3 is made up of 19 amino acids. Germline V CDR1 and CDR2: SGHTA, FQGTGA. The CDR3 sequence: CASSLSPGGAATMNTEAFF. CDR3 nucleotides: TGTGCCAGCAGCTTATCCCCAGGGGGAGCCGCTACCATGAACACTGAAGCTTTCTTT.

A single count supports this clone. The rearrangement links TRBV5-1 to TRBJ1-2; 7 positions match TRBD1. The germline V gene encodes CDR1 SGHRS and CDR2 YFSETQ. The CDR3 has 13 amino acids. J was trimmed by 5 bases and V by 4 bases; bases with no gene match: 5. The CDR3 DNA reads TGCGCCAGCAGCCGCGACAGGGAGTATGGCTACACCTTC. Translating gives CASSRDREYGYTF.